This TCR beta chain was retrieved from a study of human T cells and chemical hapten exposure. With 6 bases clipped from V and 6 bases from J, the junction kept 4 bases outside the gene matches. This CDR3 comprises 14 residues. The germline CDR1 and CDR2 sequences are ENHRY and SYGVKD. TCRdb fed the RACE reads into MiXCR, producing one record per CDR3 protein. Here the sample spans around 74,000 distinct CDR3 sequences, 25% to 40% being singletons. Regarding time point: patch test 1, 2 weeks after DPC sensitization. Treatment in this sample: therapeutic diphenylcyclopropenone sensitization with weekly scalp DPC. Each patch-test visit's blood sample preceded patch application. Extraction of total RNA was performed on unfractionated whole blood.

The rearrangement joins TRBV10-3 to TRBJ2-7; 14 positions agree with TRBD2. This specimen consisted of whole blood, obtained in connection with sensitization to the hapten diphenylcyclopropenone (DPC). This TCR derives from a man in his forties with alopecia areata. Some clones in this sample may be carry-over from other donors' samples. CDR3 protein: CAIRKTSGRGEQYF. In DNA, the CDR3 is TGTGCCATCAGAAAGACTAGCGGGAGGGGCGAGCAGTACTTC.